One and the same sample provided the 11 T cell receptor beta chains below, sequenced in a study of CD8 T cells in ankylosing spondylitis. Findings and caveats of the study: Seven to nine highly homologous variants made up a TCR beta motif, and this motif appeared characteristic of ankylosing spondylitis blood.

Their specific antigens are unknown. In TCRdb, the 5' RACE reads were re-called with MiXCR into one record per CDR3 protein. The repertoire consists of around 490,000 distinct CDR3 sequences, with roughly 5.2% occurring once and the leading ten covering around 3.6%. The sample taken for sequencing was blood, either unsorted or a sorted T cell fraction (not recorded which). The receptor source for this set is a male donor with ankylosing spondylitis.

This clonotype was observed at least ten times. The J gene is TRBJ2-2, the V gene TRBV9; 10 bases map to TRBD2. The junction had 12 bases not matched to a gene; V was cut back by 0 bases and J by 4 bases. Germline V gene sequence: CDR1 SGDLS, CDR2 YYNGEE. The CDR3 spans 19 residues. The CDR3 region is CASSVVKGWSGRATGELFF. CDR3 coding DNA: TGTGCCAGCAGCGTAGTCAAAGGATGGAGCGGGAGGGCCACCGGGGAGCTGTTTTTT.

This clonotype appeared many times. The genes are TRBV24-1 and TRBJ2-1, with D perhaps matching TRBD1 (6 bases). V was trimmed by 4 bases and J by 8 bases, leaving 20 bases between them. The CDR3 sequence is 16 residues long. CDR1 KGHDR and CDR2 SFDVKD come from the germline V gene. The CDR3 sequence is CATSDLGQTLSDEQFF. As DNA, the CDR3 is TGTGCCACCAGTGACCTCGGACAGACCCTTTCGGATGAGCAGTTCTTC.

This rearrangement joins TRBV9 to TRBJ2-1; TRBD2 matches 10 bases. V trimming: 2 bases; J trimming: 4 bases; junction bases outside the gene matches: 6. The length of the CDR3 is 16 residues. Per germline, CDR1 SGDLS and CDR2 YYNGEE. The CDR3 DNA sequence: TGTGCCAGCAGCGTCAGCGGGGGGGGAATGTACAATGAGCAGTTCTTC. It codes for CASSVSGGGMYNEQFF.

V gene TRBV6-5 combines with J gene TRBJ1-4, with D hard to call. The germline V gene encodes CDR1 MNHEY and CDR2 SVGAGI. V lost 0 bases and J lost 4, with 12 bases in between. The CDR3 runs to 16 residues. In DNA, the CDR3 is TGTGCCAGCAGTTACTCGATAGGACTGATTAATGAAAAACTGTTTTTT. This encodes CASSYSIGLINEKLFF.

The chain has TRBV24-1 and TRBJ2-2; D unresolved. This CDR3 is built from 16 residues. V was trimmed by 1 base and J by 4 bases, leaving 12 bases between them. Germline V gives CDR1 KGHDR, CDR2 SFDVKD. As DNA, the CDR3 is TGTGCCACCAGTGATTTTACAGACCGGACCACCGGGGAGCTGTTTTTT. Translating gives CATSDFTDRTTGELFF.

The sample holds a few counts of this clonotype. The gene calls are TRBV11-2 and TRBJ2-3; 13 bases map to TRBD2. The ends lost 5 bases at V and 2 bases at J; junction bases unmatched: 7. In germline, CDR1 is SGHAT, CDR2 FQNNGV. This CDR3 spans 17 amino acids. This chain's CDR3 is CASSTTGLAGFTDTQYF. Here the CDR3 DNA reads TGTGCCAGCAGCACCACGGGACTAGCGGGGTTCACAGATACGCAGTATTTT.

In this sample, this clonotype turned up many times. The chain recombines TRBV9 with TRBJ2-2, with no clear D. Trimming removed 2 bases at V and 9 bases at J, with 14 bases between. This CDR3 contains 14 residues. Germline V gene data show CDR1 as SGDLS and CDR2 as YYNGEE. In DNA, the CDR3 is TGTGCCAGCAGCGTGGAAAGTGGAAAGAGGGAGCTGTTTTTT. Translating gives CASSVESGKRELFF.

This chain links TRBV6-5 with TRBJ1-2; no definite D call. Deletions cut 6 bases from V and 4 bases from J, with 15 bases between. From germline, CDR1 is MNHEY and CDR2 SVGAGI. The CDR3 covers 14 residues. CDR3 in amino acids: CASRLGRTGYGYTF. CDR3 nucleotide sequence: TGTGCCAGCAGACTCGGGAGGACTGGCTATGGCTACACCTTC.

There are many counts of this clonotype. This chain uses TRBV4-2 with TRBJ2-2; no firm D call. Germline V CDR1 and CDR2: LGHNA, YNFKEQ. This CDR3 is 16 amino acids long. Trimming pared 2 bases from V and 2 bases from J, leaving 12 bases between. CDR3 DNA sequence: TGTGCCAGCAGCCAAATCGCGGTGAGAAACACCGGGGAGCTGTTTTTT. Protein sequence: CASSQIAVRNTGELFF.

This clonotype was picked up many times. The chain recombines TRBV6-2 or TRBV6-3 with TRBJ2-1, with 9 bases matching TRBD2. The V gene end was trimmed by 6 bases and the J gene end by 6 bases; junction bases not matched to a gene: 12. Germline values: CDR1 MNHEY, CDR2 SVGEGT. The CDR3 sequence is 16 residues long. In DNA form, the CDR3 reads TGTGCCAGCAGCCTCCTTAGGGTAGCGGGAGCCAATGAGCAGTTCTTC. Its translation: CASSLLRVAGANEQFF.

In its sample, this clonotype was seen many times. V usage is TRBV20-1 and J usage is TRBJ1-5; a weak D match, TRBD1 (6 bases). This CDR3 is 12 amino acids long. Germline V gives CDR1 DFQATT, CDR2 SNEGSKA (reference sequence). The ends were cut back, 6 bases at V and 7 bases at J, with 13 bases in the middle. The CDR3 here is CSAQTGGQPQHF. CDR3 nucleotide sequence: TGCAGTGCCCAGACAGGTGGGCAGCCCCAGCATTTT.